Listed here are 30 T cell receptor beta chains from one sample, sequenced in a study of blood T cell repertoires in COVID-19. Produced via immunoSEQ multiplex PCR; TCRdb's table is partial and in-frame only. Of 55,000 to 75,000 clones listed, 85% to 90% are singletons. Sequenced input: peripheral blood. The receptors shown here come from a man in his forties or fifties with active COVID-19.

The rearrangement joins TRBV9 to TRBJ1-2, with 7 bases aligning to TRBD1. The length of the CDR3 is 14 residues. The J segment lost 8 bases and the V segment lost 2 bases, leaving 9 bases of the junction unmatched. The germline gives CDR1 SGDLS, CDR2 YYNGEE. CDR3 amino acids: CASSVDRAPEGYTF. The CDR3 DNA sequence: TGTGCCAGCAGCGTCGACAGGGCCCCGGAGGGCTACACCTTC.

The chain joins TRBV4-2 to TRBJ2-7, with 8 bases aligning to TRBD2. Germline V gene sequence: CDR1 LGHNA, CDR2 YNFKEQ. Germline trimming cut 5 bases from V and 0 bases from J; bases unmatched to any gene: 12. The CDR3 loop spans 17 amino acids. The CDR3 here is CASSLEAPGLGSYEQYF. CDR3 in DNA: TGTGCCAGCAGCTTAGAGGCCCCGGGACTAGGCTCCTACGAGCAGTACTTC.

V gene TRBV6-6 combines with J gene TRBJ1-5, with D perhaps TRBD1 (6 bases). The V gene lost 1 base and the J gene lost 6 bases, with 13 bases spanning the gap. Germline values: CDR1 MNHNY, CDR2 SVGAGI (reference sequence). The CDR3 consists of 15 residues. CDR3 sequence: CASSYFGQGSQPQHF. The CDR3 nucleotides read TGTGCCAGCAGTTACTTCGGCCAGGGGAGTCAGCCCCAGCATTTT.

CDR3 protein: CASSPSGGQETQYF. The CDR3, as DNA: TGTGCCAGCAGCCCAAGCGGGGGGCAAGAGACCCAGTACTTC. The chain recombines TRBV4-2 with TRBJ2-5, with 9 bases identical to TRBD2. V was clipped by 4 bases and J by 2 bases; unmatched bases: 2. This CDR3 has 14 residues. Germline V CDR1 and CDR2: LGHNA, YNFKEQ.

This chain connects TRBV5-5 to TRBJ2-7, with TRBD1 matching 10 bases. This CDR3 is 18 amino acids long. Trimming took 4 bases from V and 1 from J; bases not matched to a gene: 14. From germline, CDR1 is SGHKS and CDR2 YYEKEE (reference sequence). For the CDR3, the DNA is TGTGCCAGCAGCGGTAGGGACAGGGGAAAAACGAGTTCCTACGAGCAGTACTTC. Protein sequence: CASSGRDRGKTSSYEQYF.

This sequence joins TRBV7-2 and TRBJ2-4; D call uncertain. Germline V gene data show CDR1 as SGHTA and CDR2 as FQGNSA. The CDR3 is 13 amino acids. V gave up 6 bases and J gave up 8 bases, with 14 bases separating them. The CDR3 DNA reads TGTGCCAGCAGACGACCCGGGTTGGACATTCAGTACTTC. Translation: CASRRPGLDIQYF.

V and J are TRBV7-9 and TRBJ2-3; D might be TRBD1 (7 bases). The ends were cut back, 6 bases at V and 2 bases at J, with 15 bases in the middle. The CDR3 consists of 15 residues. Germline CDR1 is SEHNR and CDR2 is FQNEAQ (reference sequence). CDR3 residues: CASRPRDSDTDTQYF. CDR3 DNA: TGTGCCAGCAGACCGCGGGACAGCGACACAGATACGCAGTATTTT.

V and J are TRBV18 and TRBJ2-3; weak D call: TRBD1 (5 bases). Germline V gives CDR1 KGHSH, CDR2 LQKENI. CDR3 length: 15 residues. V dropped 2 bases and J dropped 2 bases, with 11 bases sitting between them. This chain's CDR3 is CASSPRGDLTDTQYF. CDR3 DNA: TGTGCCAGCTCACCAAGGGGCGACCTCACAGATACGCAGTATTTT.

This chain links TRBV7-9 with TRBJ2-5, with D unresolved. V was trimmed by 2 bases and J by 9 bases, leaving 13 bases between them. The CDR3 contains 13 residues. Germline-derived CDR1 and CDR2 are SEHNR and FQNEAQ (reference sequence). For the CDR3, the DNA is TGTGCCAGCAGCTTATTAAGAATCGGTGCCCAGTACTTC. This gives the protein CASSLLRIGAQYF. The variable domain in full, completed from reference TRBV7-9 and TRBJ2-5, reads DTGVSQNPRHKITKRGQNVTFRCDPISEHNRLYWYRQTLGQGPEFLTYFQNEAQLEKSRLLSDRFSAERPKGSFSTLEIQRTEQGDSAMYLCASSLLRIGAQYFGPGTRLLVL.

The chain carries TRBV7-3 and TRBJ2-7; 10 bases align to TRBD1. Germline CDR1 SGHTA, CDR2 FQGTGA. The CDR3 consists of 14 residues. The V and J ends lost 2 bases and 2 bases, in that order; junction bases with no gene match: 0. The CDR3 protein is CASSLDRGPYEQYF. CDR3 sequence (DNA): TGTGCCAGCAGCTTAGACAGGGGGCCCTACGAGCAGTACTTC. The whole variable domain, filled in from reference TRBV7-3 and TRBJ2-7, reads GAGVSQTPSNKVTEKGKYVELRCDPISGHTALYWYRQSLGQGPEFLIYFQGTGAADDSGLPNDRFFAVRPEGSVSTLKIQRTERGDSAVYLCASSLDRGPYEQYFGPGTRLTVT.

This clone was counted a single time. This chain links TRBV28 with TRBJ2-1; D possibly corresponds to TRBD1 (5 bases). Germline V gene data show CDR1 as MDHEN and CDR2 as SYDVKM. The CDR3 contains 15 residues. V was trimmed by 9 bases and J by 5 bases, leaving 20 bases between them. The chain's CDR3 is CASQGFKPWHNEQFF. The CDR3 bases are TGTGCCAGTCAGGGATTCAAGCCCTGGCACAATGAGCAGTTCTTC.

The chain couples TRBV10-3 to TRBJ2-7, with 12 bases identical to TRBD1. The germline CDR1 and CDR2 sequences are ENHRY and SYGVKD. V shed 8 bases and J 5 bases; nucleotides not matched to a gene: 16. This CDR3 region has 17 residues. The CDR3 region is CAIAGTGGQAGDNEQYF. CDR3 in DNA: TGTGCCATCGCCGGGACAGGGGGCCAGGCGGGAGACAACGAGCAGTACTTC.

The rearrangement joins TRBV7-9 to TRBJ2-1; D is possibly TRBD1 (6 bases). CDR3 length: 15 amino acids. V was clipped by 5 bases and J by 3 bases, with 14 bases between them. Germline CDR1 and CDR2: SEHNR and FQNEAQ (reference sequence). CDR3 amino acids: CASSLQGKFYNEQFF. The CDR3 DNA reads TGTGCCAGCAGCCTACAGGGAAAATTCTACAATGAGCAGTTCTTC.

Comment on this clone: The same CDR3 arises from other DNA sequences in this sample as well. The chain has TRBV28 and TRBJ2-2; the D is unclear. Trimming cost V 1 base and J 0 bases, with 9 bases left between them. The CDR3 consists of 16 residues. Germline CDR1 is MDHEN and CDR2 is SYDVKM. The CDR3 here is CASSLLGTANTGELFF. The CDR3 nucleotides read TGTGCCAGCAGTTTATTGGGCACAGCGAACACCGGGGAGCTGTTTTTT.

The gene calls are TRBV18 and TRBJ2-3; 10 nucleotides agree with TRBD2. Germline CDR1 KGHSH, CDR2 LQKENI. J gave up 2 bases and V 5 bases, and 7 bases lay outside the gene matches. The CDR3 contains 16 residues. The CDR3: CASSTSSGRSTDTQYF. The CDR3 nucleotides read TGTGCCAGCTCAACTAGTAGCGGGAGGTCCACAGATACGCAGTATTTT. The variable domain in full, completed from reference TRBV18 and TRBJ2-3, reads NAGVMQNPRHLVRRRGQEARLRCSPMKGHSHVYWYRQLPEEGLKFMVYLQKENIIDESGMPKERFSAEFPKEGPSILRIQQVVRGDSAAYFCASSTSSGRSTDTQYFGPGTRLTVL.

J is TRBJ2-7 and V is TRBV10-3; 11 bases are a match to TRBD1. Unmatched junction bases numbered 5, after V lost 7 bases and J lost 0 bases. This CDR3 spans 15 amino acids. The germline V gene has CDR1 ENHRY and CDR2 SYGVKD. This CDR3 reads CAITPGTGGSYEQYF. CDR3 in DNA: TGTGCCATCACTCCCGGGACAGGGGGCTCCTACGAGCAGTACTTC.

The CDR3 nucleotides are TGTGCCAGTAGTCCCCAGGGGGAGCTGTTTTTT. It yields the protein CASSPQGELFF. This sequence joins TRBV19 and TRBJ2-2, with D hard to call. V lost 5 bases and J 8 bases, leaving 6 bases between the germline ends. Per the germline V gene, CDR1 is LNHDA and CDR2 is SQIVND (reference sequence). CDR3 size: 11 residues.

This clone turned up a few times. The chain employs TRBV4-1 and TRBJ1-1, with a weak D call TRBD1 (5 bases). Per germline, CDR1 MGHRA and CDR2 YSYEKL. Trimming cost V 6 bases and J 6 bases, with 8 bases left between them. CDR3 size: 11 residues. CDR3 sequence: CASRARAEAFF. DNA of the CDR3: TGCGCCAGCAGAGCCAGGGCTGAAGCTTTCTTT.

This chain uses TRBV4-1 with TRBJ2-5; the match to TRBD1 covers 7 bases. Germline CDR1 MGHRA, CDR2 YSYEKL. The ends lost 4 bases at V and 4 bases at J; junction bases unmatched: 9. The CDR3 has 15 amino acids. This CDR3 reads CASSPWTGTRETQYF. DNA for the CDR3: TGCGCCAGCAGCCCTTGGACAGGTACGAGAGAGACCCAGTACTTC.

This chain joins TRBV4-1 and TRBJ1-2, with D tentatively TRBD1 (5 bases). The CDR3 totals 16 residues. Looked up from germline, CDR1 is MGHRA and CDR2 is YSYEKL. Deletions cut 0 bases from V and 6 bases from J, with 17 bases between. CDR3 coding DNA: TGCGCCAGCAGCCAAGACGCGCAGGGCGACGCCAATGGCTACACCTTC. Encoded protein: CASSQDAQGDANGYTF.

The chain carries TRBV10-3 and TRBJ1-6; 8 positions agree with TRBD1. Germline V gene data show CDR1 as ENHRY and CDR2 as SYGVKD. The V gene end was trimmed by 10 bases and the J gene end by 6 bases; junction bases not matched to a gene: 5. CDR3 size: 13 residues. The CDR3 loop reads CATIQGGNSPLHF. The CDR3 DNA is TGTGCCACCATACAGGGGGGTAATTCACCCCTCCACTTT.

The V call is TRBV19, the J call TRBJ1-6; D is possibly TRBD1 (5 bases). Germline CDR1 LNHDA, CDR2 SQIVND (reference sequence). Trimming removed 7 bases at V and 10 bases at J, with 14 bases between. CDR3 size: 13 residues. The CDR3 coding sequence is TGTGCCAGTACCCGGGACTTGGGCTCACCCCTCCACTTT. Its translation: CASTRDLGSPLHF.

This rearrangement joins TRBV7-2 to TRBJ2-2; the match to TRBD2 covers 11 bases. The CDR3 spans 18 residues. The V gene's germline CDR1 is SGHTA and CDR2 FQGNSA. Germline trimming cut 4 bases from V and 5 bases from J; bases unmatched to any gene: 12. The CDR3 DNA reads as TGTGCCAGCAGCTCCTCGGTAGCGGGAGGGTCGATTACCGGGGAGCTGTTTTTT. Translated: CASSSSVAGGSITGELFF.

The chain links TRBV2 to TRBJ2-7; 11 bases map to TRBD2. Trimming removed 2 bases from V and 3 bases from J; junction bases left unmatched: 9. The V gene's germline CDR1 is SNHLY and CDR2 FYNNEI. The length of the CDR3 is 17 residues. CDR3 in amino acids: CASSERGLAGGGYEQYF. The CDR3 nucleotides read TGTGCCAGCAGTGAACGGGGTCTAGCGGGAGGCGGCTACGAGCAGTACTTC.

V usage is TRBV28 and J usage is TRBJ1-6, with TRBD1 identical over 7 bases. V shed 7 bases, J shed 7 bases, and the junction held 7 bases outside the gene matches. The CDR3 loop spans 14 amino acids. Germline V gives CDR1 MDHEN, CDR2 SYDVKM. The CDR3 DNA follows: TGTGCCAGCACCATTGACAGGGAGAATTCACCCCTCCACTTT. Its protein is CASTIDRENSPLHF.

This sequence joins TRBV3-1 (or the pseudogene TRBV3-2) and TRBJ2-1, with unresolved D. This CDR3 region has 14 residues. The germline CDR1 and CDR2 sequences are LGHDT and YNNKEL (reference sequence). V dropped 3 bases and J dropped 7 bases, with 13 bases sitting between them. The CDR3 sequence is CASSQEPLHNEQFF. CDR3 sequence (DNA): TGTGCCAGCAGCCAGGAGCCCCTACATAATGAGCAGTTCTTC.

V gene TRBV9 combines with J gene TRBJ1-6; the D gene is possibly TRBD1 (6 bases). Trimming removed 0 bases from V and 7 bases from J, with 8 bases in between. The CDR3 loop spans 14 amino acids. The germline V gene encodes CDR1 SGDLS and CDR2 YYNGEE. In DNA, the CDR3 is TGTGCCAGCAGCGTAGCAGGGGTGAATTCACCCCTCCACTTT. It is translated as CASSVAGVNSPLHF.

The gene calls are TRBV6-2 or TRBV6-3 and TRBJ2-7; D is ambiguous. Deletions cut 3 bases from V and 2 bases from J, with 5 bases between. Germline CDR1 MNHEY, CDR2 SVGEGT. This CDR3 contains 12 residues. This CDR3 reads CASSYTPYEQYF. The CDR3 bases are TGTGCCAGCAGTTATACACCCTACGAGCAGTACTTC.

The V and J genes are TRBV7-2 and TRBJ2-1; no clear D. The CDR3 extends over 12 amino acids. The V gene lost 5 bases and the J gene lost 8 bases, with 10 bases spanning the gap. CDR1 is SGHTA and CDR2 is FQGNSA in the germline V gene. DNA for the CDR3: TGTGCCAGCAGCCCAGGTCTCCATGAGCAGTTCTTC. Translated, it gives CASSPGLHEQFF.

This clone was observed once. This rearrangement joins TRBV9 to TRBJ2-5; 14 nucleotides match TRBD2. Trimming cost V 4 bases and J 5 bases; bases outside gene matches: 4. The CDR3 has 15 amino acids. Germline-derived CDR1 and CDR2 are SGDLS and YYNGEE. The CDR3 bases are TGTGCCAGCAGCCCTCGGACTAGCGGGGGGGAGACCCAGTACTTC. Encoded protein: CASSPRTSGGETQYF.